The 8 T cell receptor beta chains presented below share a single source sample, sequenced in a study of T cell clones after liver transplantation. Profiling relied on immunoSEQ multiplex PCR, and the TCRdb table lists in-frame clones only, not all of them. This sample has some 80,000 clones; approximately 80% occur once, and the top ten carry less than 2.5%. The material was CD4+ T cells from blood, obtained less than 50 months after liver transplant. These receptors were taken from a human patient who received a liver transplant. Some T cells could come from the graft donor.

V and J are TRBV7-2 and TRBJ2-5; D not certain. This CDR3 comprises 13 residues. Germline CDR1 reads SGHTA; CDR2 reads FQGNSA. Deletions cut 5 bases from V and 1 base from J, with 8 bases between. CDR3 in amino acids: CASSRLLQETQYF. Here the CDR3 DNA reads TGTGCCAGCAGCCGGCTCCTCCAAGAGACCCAGTACTTC.

The chain employs TRBV7-9 and TRBJ1-5; D unresolved. This CDR3 region has 12 residues. Germline V CDR1 and CDR2: SEHNR, FQNEAQ (reference sequence). Trimming took off 7 bases at V and 0 bases at J, with 4 bases between the two ends. The CDR3 loop reads CASTRSNQPQHF. DNA for the CDR3: TGTGCCAGCACCCGTAGCAATCAGCCCCAGCATTTT. Drawing the rest from reference TRBV7-9 and TRBJ1-5, the complete variable domain is DTGVSQNPRHKITKRGQNVTFRCDPISEHNRLYWYRQTLGQGPEFLTYFQNEAQLEKSRLLSDRFSAERPKGSFSTLEIQRTEQGDSAMYLCASTRSNQPQHFGDGTRLSIL.

The rearrangement links TRBV25-1 to TRBJ2-1; D unresolved. V dropped 3 bases and J dropped 4 bases, with 10 bases sitting between them. Germline V CDR1 and CDR2: MGHDK, SYGVNS. The CDR3 consists of 14 residues. In DNA, the CDR3 is TGTGCCAGCAGTGACCAGAGGCCGTACAATGAGCAGTTCTTC. It yields the protein CASSDQRPYNEQFF.

The chain combines TRBV5-1 with TRBJ1-3; D is unclear. The CDR3 runs 15 residues. Between the trimmed V and J ends, which lost 7 bases and 0 bases, there was a span of 14 bases. Germline V gene lookup returns CDR1 SGHRS and CDR2 YFSETQ. The chain's CDR3 is CASARALSSGNTIYF. DNA for the CDR3: TGCGCCAGCGCCCGGGCCCTTAGCTCTGGAAACACCATATATTTT.

This sequence joins TRBV28 and TRBJ1-1; no clear D. CDR1 is MDHEN and CDR2 is SYDVKM in the germline V gene. The CDR3 consists of 12 residues. The V end lost 1 base, the J end lost 11 bases, and 11 bases lay between the germline ends. The CDR3 nucleotides read TGTGCCAGCAGTTTATTACAACGGCGGGCTTTCTTT. It translates to CASSLLQRRAFF. The whole variable domain, filled in from reference TRBV28 and TRBJ1-1, reads DVKVTQSSRYLVKRTGEKVFLECVQDMDHENMFWYRQDPGLGLRLIYFSYDVKMKEKGDIPEGYSVSREKKERFSLILESASTNQTSMYLCASSLLQRRAFFGQGTRLTVV.

The chain carries TRBV5-4 and TRBJ2-5; D might be TRBD2 (5 bases). Looked up from germline, CDR1 is SGHNT and CDR2 is YYREEE (reference sequence). The CDR3 spans 15 residues. Trimming removed 0 bases from V and 5 bases from J, with 14 bases in between. The CDR3 DNA is TGTGCCAGCAGCTTGGGTACGGGATTCGGGGAGACCCAGTACTTC. Encoded protein: CASSLGTGFGETQYF.

This rearrangement joins TRBV5-1 to TRBJ2-3; TRBD2 matches 8 bases. V lost 2 bases and J lost 2; bases outside the gene matches: 4. CDR1 SGHRS and CDR2 YFSETQ come from the germline V gene. This CDR3 contains 15 residues. The CDR3: CASSFGSGNTDTQYF. The CDR3 DNA reads as TGCGCCAGCAGCTTCGGTAGCGGGAACACAGATACGCAGTATTTT.

This clone has just one count. V usage is TRBV19 and J usage is TRBJ2-1, with 16 bases identical to TRBD2. J gave up 15 bases and V 6 bases, and 11 bases lay outside the gene matches. This CDR3 comprises 15 residues. Germline CDR1 reads LNHDA; CDR2 reads SQIVND (reference sequence). In nucleotides, the CDR3 is TGTGCCAGTAGACCCGGGACTAGCGGGGGGGCCGTTCCGTTCTTC. Protein product: CASRPGTSGGAVPFF.